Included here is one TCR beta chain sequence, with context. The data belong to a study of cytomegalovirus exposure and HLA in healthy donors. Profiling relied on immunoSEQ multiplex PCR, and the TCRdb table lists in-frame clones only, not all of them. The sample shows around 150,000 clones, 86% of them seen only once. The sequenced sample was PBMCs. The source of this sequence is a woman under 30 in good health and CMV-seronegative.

The DNA of the CDR3 is TGTGCCTGGAGCCAAGGGGACAAGGGCGTGAACACTGAAGCTTTCTTT. Translation gives CAWSQGDKGVNTEAFF. The chain links TRBV30 to TRBJ1-1, with D perhaps matching TRBD1 (6 bases). Deletions cut 3 bases from V and 0 bases from J, with 17 bases between. CDR1 is GTSNPN, CDR2 SVGIG, per germline (reference sequence). CDR3 length equals 16 residues. Variable domain in full (rest from reference TRBV30 and TRBJ1-1): SQTIHQWPATLVQPVGSPLSLECTVEGTSNPNLYWYRQAAGRGLQLLFYSVGIGQISSEVPQNLSASRPQDRQFILSSKKLLLSDSGFYLCAWSQGDKGVNTEAFFGQGTRLTVV.